Each of the 27 T cell receptor beta chains below was sequenced from the same sample in a study of early T cells in non-severe SARS-CoV-2 infection. Using its own MiXCR run on the 5' RACE reads, TCRdb lists one record per CDR3 protein. Of about 49,000 distinct CDR3 sequences in the sample, less than 7.5% were seen once. Sequenced material: whole blood, taken at baseline. Receptors were obtained from an adult who was a healthcare worker with PCR-confirmed SARS-CoV-2 infection or an uninfected control (not recorded which).

This clonotype has at least ten counts. This chain connects TRBV6-4 to TRBJ2-3, with D perhaps TRBD2 (7 bases). Germline V CDR1 and CDR2: MRHNA, SNTAGT. CDR3 size: 14 residues. Trimming pared 2 bases from V and 2 bases from J, leaving 8 bases between. The CDR3 here is CASSDGGATDTQYF. CDR3 coding DNA: TGTGCCAGCAGTGACGGGGGGGCCACAGATACGCAGTATTTT.

The CDR3 reads CASSWTGANQPQHF. The CDR3 nucleotides are TGTGCCAGCAGTTGGACAGGAGCGAATCAGCCCCAGCATTTT. This chain connects TRBV28 to TRBJ1-5, with 7 bases that match TRBD1. J gave up 4 bases and V 4 bases, and 4 bases lay outside the gene matches. From germline, CDR1 is MDHEN and CDR2 SYDVKM. CDR3 length: 14 amino acids.

This clonotype came up many times. The rearrangement uses TRBV7-8 and TRBJ1-1; no clear D. The CDR3 is 13 amino acids. V was cut by 1 base and J by 4 bases, with 7 bases left in between. Germline assignment: CDR1 SGHVS and CDR2 FQNEAQ. The DNA for the CDR3 is TGTGCCAGCAGCTTAGACGAGGTCACTGAAGCTTTCTTT. It is translated as CASSLDEVTEAFF.

This clonotype was observed many times. The V call is TRBV11-2, the J call TRBJ2-7, with 10 bases that match TRBD2. CDR3 length: 16 residues. Germline V gene data show CDR1 as SGHAT and CDR2 as FQNNGV. J gave up 0 bases and V 2 bases, and 4 bases lay outside the gene matches. CDR3 bases: TGTGCCAGCAGCTTATATACTAGCGGGGACTCCTACGAGCAGTACTTC. This codes for CASSLYTSGDSYEQYF. Combining the CDR3 with reference TRBV11-2 and TRBJ2-7 gives the whole variable domain EAGVAQSPRYKIIEKRQSVAFWCNPISGHATLYWYQQILGQGPKLLIQFQNNGVVDDSQLPKDRFSAERLKGVDSTLKIQPAKLEDSAVYLCASSLYTSGDSYEQYFGPGTRLTVT.

In DNA form, the CDR3 reads TGTGCCAGCAGCTTAGCTTATATAGGGGAGCAGTTCTTC. This encodes CASSLAYIGEQFF. This chain connects TRBV7-6 to TRBJ2-1; D is unclear. Trimming took 0 bases from V and 10 from J, leaving 10 bases between them. The CDR3 totals 13 residues. Germline-derived CDR1 and CDR2 are SGHVS and FNYEAQ.

In its sample, this clonotype was seen a few times. The chain recombines TRBV30 with TRBJ1-1, with D maybe TRBD1 (6 bases). Germline values: CDR1 GTSNPN, CDR2 SVGIG (reference sequence). The CDR3 spans 12 residues. Trimming cost V 0 bases and J 4 bases, with 6 bases left between them. CDR3 DNA sequence: TGTGCCTGGAGTGTACAGGGCACTGAAGCTTTCTTT. Encoded protein: CAWSVQGTEAFF. The complete variable domain, with remaining parts taken from reference TRBV30 and TRBJ1-1, reads SQTIHQWPATLVQPVGSPLSLECTVEGTSNPNLYWYRQAAGRGLQLLFYSVGIGQISSEVPQNLSASRPQDRQFILSSKKLLLSDSGFYLCAWSVQGTEAFFGQGTRLTVV.

This clonotype was seen a handful of times. The chain couples TRBV11-2 to TRBJ1-2; 8 nucleotides align to TRBD1. Unmatched junction bases numbered 10, after V lost 4 bases and J lost 6 bases. CDR1 SGHAT and CDR2 FQNNGV come from the germline V gene. The CDR3 is 15 residues long. The CDR3 DNA reads as TGTGCCAGCAGCTCCCGACAGGGGTTCGAGAATGGCTACACCTTC. This sequence encodes CASSSRQGFENGYTF.

V is TRBV19 and J is TRBJ2-5; D uncertain. V dropped 1 base and J dropped 5 bases, with 8 bases sitting between them. Germline CDR1 LNHDA, CDR2 SQIVND (reference sequence). The CDR3 is made up of 13 amino acids. DNA of the CDR3: TGTGCCAGTAGTATAGCAGTTTGGGAGACCCAGTACTTC. This gives the protein CASSIAVWETQYF.

The gene calls are TRBV6-6 and TRBJ1-6; 9 bases are shared with TRBD1. The CDR3 is 17 residues long. Looked up from germline, CDR1 is MNHNY and CDR2 is SVGAGI (reference sequence). The trim removed 2 bases at V and 7 bases at J, leaving 9 bases unmatched. CDR3 coding DNA: TGTGCCAGCAGTTACATCGCGACAGGGGGTTTGAATTCACCCCTCCACTTT. Translated, it gives CASSYIATGGLNSPLHF.

This clonotype was seen many times. CDR3 DNA sequence: TGTGCCAGCTCACCCCTGACAGGGTTGTACGAGCAGTACTTC. Translated: CASSPLTGLYEQYF. V gene TRBV18 combines with J gene TRBJ2-7; 7 nucleotides agree with TRBD1. Germline CDR1 KGHSH, CDR2 LQKENI. Trimming at V came to 3 bases and at J to 4 bases, leaving 6 bases not matched to a gene. The CDR3 covers 14 residues. The full variable domain, rest sourced from reference TRBV18 and TRBJ2-7, is NAGVMQNPRHLVRRRGQEARLRCSPMKGHSHVYWYRQLPEEGLKFMVYLQKENIIDESGMPKERFSAEFPKEGPSILRIQQVVRGDSAAYFCASSPLTGLYEQYFGPGTRLTVT.

This clonotype has at least ten counts. The chain combines TRBV20-1 with TRBJ1-2, with a tentative D call TRBD1 (5 bases). Trimming removed 3 bases from V and 4 bases from J, with 15 bases in between. The CDR3 consists of 14 residues. Per the germline V gene, CDR1 is DFQATT and CDR2 is SNEGSKA (reference sequence). The CDR3 region is CSARMPGVVYGYTF. CDR3 DNA: TGCAGTGCTAGGATGCCGGGGGTCGTCTATGGCTACACCTTC.

This clonotype was counted many times. The V gene is TRBV5-4, the J gene TRBJ1-6; D ambiguous. V shed 0 bases and J shed 0 bases, with 4 bases lying between them. CDR1 SGHNT and CDR2 YYREEE come from the germline V gene (reference sequence). This CDR3 contains 15 residues. This CDR3 reads CASSLGSSYNSPLHF. DNA of the CDR3: TGTGCCAGCAGCTTGGGGAGCTCCTATAATTCACCCCTCCACTTT.

This clonotype has ten or more counts. With a much larger clone just one base away, this may be a read error. The chain carries TRBV29-1 and TRBJ2-1; D is ambiguous. The CDR3 runs 16 residues. Deletions cut 0 bases from V and 4 bases from J, with 16 bases between. Germline CDR1 is SQVTM and CDR2 is ANQGSEA. CDR3 in amino acids: CSVEDMTRVRYNEQFF. The CDR3 DNA follows: TGCAGCGTTGAAGATATGACAAGGGTACGATACAATGAGCAGTTCTTC.

The rearrangement uses TRBV12-3 or TRBV12-4 and TRBJ2-3, with a possible D match to TRBD1 (6 bases). Trimming cost V 3 bases and J 4 bases, with 17 bases left between them. CDR3 size: 16 residues. CDR3 DNA sequence: TGTGCCAGCAGTTTTCGGGCAGGGGCCCTTCCAGATACGCAGTATTTT. Translation gives CASSFRAGALPDTQYF.

This clonotype was picked up many times. This chain uses TRBV30 with TRBJ2-1; either TRBD1 or TRBD2 may fit D (7 bases each). Germline-derived CDR1 and CDR2 are GTSNPN and SVGIG (reference sequence). The CDR3 totals 15 residues. Trimming removed 4 bases at V and 1 base at J, with 14 bases between. CDR3 coding DNA: TGTGCCTGGACCGGGGAGGGGGCATCCTACAATGAGCAGTTCTTC. Translating it yields CAWTGEGASYNEQFF.

J is TRBJ2-2 and V is TRBV20-1, with D perhaps matching TRBD2 (5 bases). The CDR3 length is 14 residues. CDR1 and CDR2 (germline): DFQATT, SNEGSKA (reference sequence). The ends were cut back, 6 bases at V and 6 bases at J, with 17 bases in the middle. CDR3 DNA sequence: TGCAGTGCCTACGGGTCCCGAGGGTCCGGGGAGCTGTTTTTT. Translating gives CSAYGSRGSGELFF.

This clonotype has ten or more counts. J is TRBJ2-7 and V is TRBV14, with 8 nucleotides matching TRBD1. Germline values: CDR1 SGHDN, CDR2 FVKESK. CDR3 length: 13 residues. The V and J ends lost 4 bases and 7 bases, in that order; junction bases with no gene match: 6. The CDR3 reads CASSLQGAREQYF. Written as DNA, the CDR3 is TGTGCCAGCAGCCTTCAGGGGGCCAGGGAGCAGTACTTC.

This clonotype was recorded a few times. The chain is built from TRBV6-1 and TRBJ2-7, with D perhaps assigned TRBD1 or TRBD2 (5 bases each). Trimming removed 2 bases from V and 1 base from J, with 9 bases in between. This CDR3 contains 14 residues. The germline V gene has CDR1 MNHNS and CDR2 SASEGT. In DNA, the CDR3 is TGTGCCAGCAGTGAATGGGGGATTTCCTACGAGCAGTACTTC. This codes for CASSEWGISYEQYF.

Ten or more counts support this clonotype. The V and J genes are TRBV7-2 and TRBJ2-7; 7 bases map to TRBD2. J lost 6 bases, V lost 3 bases, and 8 bases had no gene match. Germline V gives CDR1 SGHTA, CDR2 FQGNSA. The CDR3 runs 14 residues. The DNA of the CDR3 is TGTGCCAGCAGCTTCCTCGCGGGGGACGGCGAGCAGTACTTC. The encoded protein is CASSFLAGDGEQYF.

This clonotype has ten or more counts. This sequence joins TRBV6-2 or TRBV6-3 and TRBJ2-6; no clear D gene. Trimming cost V 4 bases and J 2 bases, with 6 bases left between them. CDR3 length: 14 residues. In germline, CDR1 is MNHEY, CDR2 SVGEGT. The CDR3 is CASSWRTGANVLTF. As DNA, the CDR3 is TGTGCCAGCAGTTGGAGAACTGGGGCCAACGTCCTGACTTTC.

V is TRBV14 and J is TRBJ2-5; 8 bases line up with TRBD2. This CDR3 region has 16 residues. V was pared by 1 base and J by 1 base, with 5 bases of the junction left unmatched. Per germline, CDR1 SGHDN and CDR2 FVKESK. The CDR3 loop is CASSQGTGGLQETQYF. CDR3 DNA sequence: TGTGCCAGCAGCCAAGGAACGGGGGGGCTCCAAGAGACCCAGTACTTC.

This clonotype is medium-sized in the sample. The rearrangement uses TRBV29-1 and TRBJ1-2; 9 bases agree with TRBD1. CDR3 length: 14 residues. Trimming at V came to 5 bases and at J to 0 bases, leaving 4 bases not matched to a gene. Germline CDR1 reads SQVTM; CDR2 reads ANQGSEA. The CDR3 protein is CSVRQGEANYGYTF. CDR3 coding DNA: TGCAGCGTTCGACAGGGGGAAGCTAACTATGGCTACACCTTC.

The sample holds many counts of this clonotype. The V and J genes are TRBV10-3 and TRBJ2-3; TRBD2 aligns across 9 bases. The germline V gene has CDR1 ENHRY and CDR2 SYGVKD. The CDR3 has 15 amino acids. V was pared by 6 bases and J by 2 bases, with 6 bases of the junction left unmatched. The CDR3 protein is CAIRPTSGPTDTQYF. In nucleotides, the CDR3 is TGTGCCATCAGACCGACTAGCGGACCCACAGATACGCAGTATTTT.

V is TRBV20-1 and J is TRBJ1-5, with unresolved D. CDR1 is DFQATT and CDR2 is SNEGSKA in the germline V gene (reference sequence). This CDR3 comprises 18 residues. V dropped 2 bases and J dropped 0 bases, with 20 bases sitting between them. The CDR3 bases are TGCAGTGCTAGATCCTACGCACCTACCGTGGCTAGCAATCAGCCCCAGCATTTT. This codes for CSARSYAPTVASNQPQHF.

The rearrangement joins TRBV12-5 to TRBJ2-1; 10 bases line up with TRBD2. Per germline, CDR1 LGHNT and CDR2 FRNRAP. J gave up 9 bases and V 0 bases, and 11 bases lay outside the gene matches. The CDR3 runs 17 residues. This chain's CDR3 is CASGLVQAPGTSVEQFF. The CDR3 nucleotides read TGTGCTAGTGGTTTGGTACAGGCCCCCGGGACTAGCGTTGAGCAGTTCTTC.

V and J are TRBV30 and TRBJ2-3; D is unresolved. The V gene lost 5 bases and the J gene lost 4 bases, with 10 bases spanning the gap. The germline CDR1 and CDR2 sequences are GTSNPN and SVGIG (reference sequence). The CDR3 has 12 amino acids. The CDR3 nucleotides are TGTGCCTGGGGGCCGAACGCAGATACGCAGTATTTT. Amino acids: CAWGPNADTQYF.

The gene calls are TRBV12-3 or TRBV12-4 and TRBJ1-6; 11 bases agree with TRBD1. The CDR3 spans 14 residues. The ends lost 6 bases at V and 9 bases at J; junction bases unmatched: 4. This chain's CDR3 is CASSPGQGGSPLHF. The CDR3 coding sequence is TGTGCCAGCAGCCCGGGACAGGGGGGTTCACCCCTCCACTTT.